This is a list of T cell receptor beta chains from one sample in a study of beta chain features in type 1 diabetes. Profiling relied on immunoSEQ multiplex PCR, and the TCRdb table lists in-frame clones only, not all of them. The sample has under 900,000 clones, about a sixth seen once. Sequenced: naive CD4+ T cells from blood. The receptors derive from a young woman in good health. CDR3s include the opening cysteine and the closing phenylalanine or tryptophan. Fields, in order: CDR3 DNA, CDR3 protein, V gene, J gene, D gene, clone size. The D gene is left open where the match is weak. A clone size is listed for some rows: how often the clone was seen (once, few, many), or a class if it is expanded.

TGTGCCAGCAGCTCTTCGGGACTGACCTATGGCTACACCTTC	CASSSSGLTYGYTF	TRBV7-9	TRBJ1-2	NA	NA
TGTGCCAGCAGCTTAAGCGATCCCTCCGGAGGGAGTCCCCAAGAGACCCAGTACTTC	CASSLSDPSGGSPQETQYF	TRBV7-9	TRBJ2-5	NA	NA
TGTGCCACCAGCAGGACTATGAACGGGAGAACGTACGAGCAGTACTTC	CATSRTMNGRTYEQYF	TRBV15	TRBJ2-7	NA	few
TGTGCCAGCAGCTTAGCGGCCACCTACAATGAGCAGTTCTTC	CASSLAATYNEQFF	TRBV7-8	TRBJ2-1	NA	few
TGTGCCAGCAGTTCCTACAGGGCTAACACTGAAGCTTTCTTT	CASSSYRANTEAFF	TRBV6-5	TRBJ1-1	NA	NA
TGTGCCAGCTCACTACAAGGACAGGGAACAGACTATGGCTACACCTTC	CASSLQGQGTDYGYTF	TRBV18	TRBJ1-2	TRBD1	few
TGTGCCAGCAGTGAAAAGAGTGGTGGTGAGGGGCCGGCTGGCTACACCTTC	CASSEKSGGEGPAGYTF	TRBV2	TRBJ1-2	NA	NA
TGTGCCAGCAGTTCCCATATTGGGGATACGCAGTATTTT	CASSSHIGDTQYF	TRBV28	TRBJ2-3	NA	few
TGTGCCAGCAGCTTTAGTCAGGGCATTGAAGCTTTCTTT	CASSFSQGIEAFF	TRBV7-9	TRBJ1-1	NA	few
TGTGCCAGCAGCTTAGAGCCCGGGCCCTACGAGCAGTACTTC	CASSLEPGPYEQYF	TRBV11-2	TRBJ2-7	NA	NA
TGTGCCAGCGGGTGGGACAGCTCCTACGAGCAGTACTTC	CASGWDSSYEQYF	TRBV28	TRBJ2-7	TRBD1	few
TGTGCCAGCAGCGTAACCAGTAATAGCTATGGCTACACCTTC	CASSVTSNSYGYTF	TRBV9	TRBJ1-2	NA	NA
TGCGCCAGCAGCCAAGCCCCGACAGGGGCGGACATTCAGTACTTC	CASSQAPTGADIQYF	TRBV4-3	TRBJ2-4	TRBD1	NA
TGCGCCAGCAGCCAGGGACTAGCGGGATACAATGAGCAGTTCTTC	CASSQGLAGYNEQFF	TRBV4-3	TRBJ2-1	TRBD2	few
TGTGCCAGCAGCAGTCACGCAGGGAATTTGAGCGCCTACGAGCAGTACTTC	CASSSHAGNLSAYEQYF	TRBV7-9	TRBJ2-7	NA	few
TGTGCCAGCACTGGAACCGGGACAGTCCCTAAGGGTCGGGAAAAACTGTTTTTT	CASTGTGTVPKGREKLFF	TRBV25-1	TRBJ1-4	TRBD1	NA
TGCGCCAGCAGCTTGGTTTTCGGCATGAACACTGAAGCTTTCTTT	CASSLVFGMNTEAFF	TRBV5-1	TRBJ1-1	NA	NA
TGCGCCAGCAGCTTGGACCCGGGAAACACCATATATTTT	CASSLDPGNTIYF	TRBV5-1	TRBJ1-3	NA	NA
TGTGCCAGCAGTTTACCCCCCCGGACAGGGAACTTCAAAAACATTCAGTACTTC	CASSLPPRTGNFKNIQYF	TRBV28	TRBJ2-4	TRBD1	NA
TGTGCCAGCAGCTTGTTTTTGGGACTAGCGGGGGTTTCCTACAATGAGCAGTTCTTC	CASSLFLGLAGVSYNEQFF	TRBV5-6	TRBJ2-1	TRBD2	few
TGTGCCATCAGTGGACAGGACAATCAGCCCCAGCATTTT	CAISGQDNQPQHF	TRBV6-5	TRBJ1-5	TRBD1	few
TGTGCCAGCAGCCGTACCGGGACTAGCGGGAGTTTCACAGATACGCAGTATTTT	CASSRTGTSGSFTDTQYF	TRBV7-2	TRBJ2-3	TRBD2	NA
TGTGCCACAACCGGTACAGTCAAAATCTCTGGAAACACCATATATTTT	CATTGTVKISGNTIYF	TRBV19	TRBJ1-3	NA	few
TGTGCCAGTAGTCGCGGACAGGGGAACACTGAAGCTTTCTTT	CASSRGQGNTEAFF	TRBV19	TRBJ1-1	TRBD1	NA
TGTGCCAGCAGGACTCGGGACAGGGAAAATCAGCCCCAGCATTTT	CASRTRDRENQPQHF	TRBV28	TRBJ1-5	TRBD1	few
TGTGCCATCAGTGAGTCTGGGGGCGAGAGCACAGATACGCAGTATTTT	CAISESGGESTDTQYF	TRBV10-3	TRBJ2-3	NA	NA
TGTGCCAGCTTGGACGGAGGGAACACCGGGGAGCTGTTTTTT	CASLDGGNTGELFF	TRBV18	TRBJ2-2	NA	few
TGCGCCAGCAGCTTGGGAGCTAGTCGCTATGAGCAGTTCTTC	CASSLGASRYEQFF	TRBV5-1	TRBJ2-1	NA	few
TGTGCCAGCAGTTTGCCGGGACTAGGTCCCAACGAGCAGTACTTC	CASSLPGLGPNEQYF	TRBV28	TRBJ2-7	TRBD2	NA
TGCGCCAGCAGCTTCTACACCGGGGAGCTGTTTTTT	CASSFYTGELFF	TRBV5-1	TRBJ2-2	NA	NA
TGCGCCAGCAGCCAAGAACGGACAGGGGATGGTGAGCAGTTCTTC	CASSQERTGDGEQFF	TRBV4-3	TRBJ2-1	TRBD1	NA
TGTGCCAGCAGACTCTCCAATGAGCAGTTCTTC	CASRLSNEQFF	TRBV11-2	TRBJ2-1	NA	few
TGTGCCAGCAGTTATGGGACTAGCGCAGCCTACGAGCAGTACTTC	CASSYGTSAAYEQYF	TRBV6-5	TRBJ2-7	TRBD2	few
TGCGCCAGCAGCCAAGAAAAGTCGGTAGGACAGCCGACTGAAGCTTTCTTT	CASSQEKSVGQPTEAFF	TRBV4-3	TRBJ1-1	NA	NA
TGCGCCAGCAGCTTGGACTTCTACGAGCAGTACTTC	CASSLDFYEQYF	TRBV5-1	TRBJ2-7	NA	few
TGTGCCAGCAGTTACTCTAGCGGAGGCTCCTACAATGAGCAGTTCTTC	CASSYSSGGSYNEQFF	TRBV6-5	TRBJ2-1	NA	NA
TGCGCCAGCAGCTGGGGGGCTCAGAACACTGAAGCTTTCTTT	CASSWGAQNTEAFF	TRBV5-1	TRBJ1-1	NA	NA
TGTGCCAGCAGCTTCGGACGCCGTCGACAGGGAATAAGCACAGATACGCAGTATTTT	CASSFGRRRQGISTDTQYF	TRBV5-6	TRBJ2-3	TRBD1	few
TGTGCCAGCACACTTCAGGGGTCCGGGGAGCTGTTTTTT	CASTLQGSGELFF	TRBV7-9	TRBJ2-2	NA	NA
TGTGCCAGCAGTTTATCCGGGGTCGGCGAAAAACTGTTTTTT	CASSLSGVGEKLFF	TRBV28	TRBJ1-4	NA	NA
TGTGCCACCAGAAAACAGGGAGGGCTCTACGAGCAGTACTTC	CATRKQGGLYEQYF	TRBV6-6	TRBJ2-7	NA	NA
TGTGCCAGCAGCTTAAGCGGGCCCATAGCGGGAGAGGGGAATGAGCAGTTCTTC	CASSLSGPIAGEGNEQFF	TRBV7-3	TRBJ2-1	TRBD2	NA
TGTGCCAGCAGTTACCCTCCTAGGCGCGGGATCTACGAGCAGTACTTC	CASSYPPRRGIYEQYF	TRBV28	TRBJ2-7	NA	few
TGTGCCAGCGGGCGCGGGAGTCACGAGCAGTACTTC	CASGRGSHEQYF	TRBV7-2	TRBJ2-7	TRBD2	NA
TGTGCCACCAGCAGAGATACCTTCGGAGGGTTGAGCTATGGCTACACCTTC	CATSRDTFGGLSYGYTF	TRBV15	TRBJ1-2	NA	few
TGTGCCAGCAGCTTATTAGCGGGCTCCTACAATGAGCAGTTCTTC	CASSLLAGSYNEQFF	TRBV7-2	TRBJ2-1	TRBD2	few
TGTGCCAGCAGCCTAAGTTCGGCCAGCACAGATACGCAGTATTTT	CASSLSSASTDTQYF	TRBV11-1	TRBJ2-3	NA	NA
TGTGCCAGCAGCTTAGGGGAGCGGCGGGGGGAGCAGTACTTC	CASSLGERRGEQYF	TRBV7-9	TRBJ2-7	TRBD2	few
TGTGCCAGTAGTATAGGGGACCTCCGTTATGGCTACACCTTC	CASSIGDLRYGYTF	TRBV19	TRBJ1-2	NA	few